These T cell receptor beta chains were read from a single sample in a study of early T cells in non-severe SARS-CoV-2 infection. TCRdb processed the 5' RACE reads anew with MiXCR; each CDR3 protein has one entry. The sample records under 100,000 distinct CDR3 sequences, approximately 11% being singletons. The sample was whole blood. The receptor set was obtained from an adult who was a healthcare worker with PCR-confirmed SARS-CoV-2 infection or an uninfected control (not recorded which). Each CDR3 is given with its conserved first and last residue. The order of the fields is V gene, J gene, CDR3 protein.

TRBV30	TRBJ2-3	CAWGGTPAQYF
TRBV9	TRBJ2-7	CASSVAGNSPNEQYF
TRBV2	TRBJ2-1	CASSEGLAGVAVGNEQFF
TRBV4-1	TRBJ1-1	CASSPRGTDETEAFF
TRBV24-1	TRBJ2-5	CATARPDRDRQTQYF
TRBV20-1	TRBJ2-7	CSAASAAGAGEQYF
TRBV19	TRBJ1-5	CARRKPPSNQPQHF
TRBV27	TRBJ2-7	CASSPDIYEQYF
TRBV5-1	TRBJ1-3	CASSLEGVSGNTIYF
TRBV20-1	TRBJ1-2	CSAGDRDTF
TRBV6-2/TRBV6-3	TRBJ2-1	CASSSYRGLREQFF
TRBV7-9	TRBJ2-7	CASSPQGGGYEQYF
TRBV29-1	TRBJ2-1	CSVSGTSAYNEQFF
TRBV7-6	TRBJ2-2	CASSFGLENTGELFF
TRBV7-2	TRBJ2-1	CASSLWGSNEQFF
TRBV2	TRBJ2-7	CASSRPGAGVPYEQYF
TRBV20-1	TRBJ2-2	CSARGSTWNTGELFF
TRBV7-9	TRBJ2-7	CASSARGGSYEQYF
TRBV20-1	TRBJ2-1	CSARRTASYNEQFF
TRBV6-1	TRBJ2-7	CAINQGSSYEQYF
TRBV10-2	TRBJ1-1	CASSLKSTGNTEAFF